Below, one T cell receptor (beta chain) is given with its context. Its antigen is undetermined. Germline V gives CDR1 LNHDA, CDR2 SQIVND (reference sequence). V dropped 4 bases and J dropped 5 bases, with 15 bases sitting between them. The CDR3 runs to 15 residues. This record comes from a study of early T cells in non-severe SARS-CoV-2 infection. Whole-study context: Chains were not paired, and sequencing was done on bulk RNA from unsorted whole blood. Overall study results and limits: The study's VDJdb matching favored anti-spike CD8 responses and missed private and CD4 specificities.

Separate cDNA molecules each had unique molecular identifiers attached to them. TCRdb re-analysed the 5' RACE reads in MiXCR, keeping a single row per CDR3 protein. The sample includes 30,000 to 40,000 distinct CDR3 sequences, roughly 7.9% seen only once; the top ten take around 12%. This TCR was sampled from an adult who was a healthcare worker with PCR-confirmed SARS-CoV-2 infection or an uninfected control (not recorded which). This specimen consisted of whole blood, obtained at baseline. The chain joins TRBV19 to TRBJ2-1; possibly TRBD2 for D (5 bases). CDR3 bases: TGTGCCAGTAGTAACGGAGGCATTTACGACAATGAGCAGTTCTTC. Protein product: CASSNGGIYDNEQFF.